This entry features one TCR beta chain sequence. Repertoires were generated with immunoSEQ multiplex PCR, while TCRdb's copy carries only in-frame clones and drops some. The sample consists of about 59,000 clones, just over 90% of them appearing once. The germline CDR1 and CDR2 sequences are SGHRS and YFSETQ. This CDR3 spans 14 amino acids. Trimming removed 1 base from V and 5 bases from J; junction bases left unmatched: 1. The data belong to a study of technical replicates of blood from a handful of donors. Sequenced sample: PBMCs. The V call is TRBV5-1, the J call TRBJ1-4; 8 bases match TRBD1. The receptor was isolated from a human donor in good health. Some clones in this sample may be carry-over from other donors' samples. The CDR3: CASSLQGANEKLFF. The CDR3 bases are TGCGCCAGCAGCTTGCAGGGGGCGAATGAAAAACTGTTTTTT.